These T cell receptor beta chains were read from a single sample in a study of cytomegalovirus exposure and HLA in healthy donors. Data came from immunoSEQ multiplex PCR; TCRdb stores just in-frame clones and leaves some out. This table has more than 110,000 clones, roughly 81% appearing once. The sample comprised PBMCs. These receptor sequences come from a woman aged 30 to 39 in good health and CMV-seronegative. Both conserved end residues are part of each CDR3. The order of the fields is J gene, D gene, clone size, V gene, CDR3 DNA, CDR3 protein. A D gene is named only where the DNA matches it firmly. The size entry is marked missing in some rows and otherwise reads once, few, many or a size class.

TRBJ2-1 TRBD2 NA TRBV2 TGTGCCAGCAGTGATGACTTAGCGGGGGGGCGTCATTCCTACAATGAGCAGTTCTTC CASSDDLAGGRHSYNEQFF
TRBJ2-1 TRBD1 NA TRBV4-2 TGTGCCAGCAGCCAATTATTTGGACAGGGAGACAATGAGCAGTTCTTC CASSQLFGQGDNEQFF
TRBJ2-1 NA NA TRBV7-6 TGTGCCAGCAGCGCCGGGGGGCCCAGCTCCTACAATGAGCAGTTCTTC CASSAGGPSSYNEQFF
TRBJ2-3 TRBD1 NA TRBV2 TGTGCCAGCAGCGGACAGGGGACAGATACGCAGTATTTT CASSGQGTDTQYF
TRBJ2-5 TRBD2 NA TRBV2 TGTGCCAGCAGTGAGCTAGCGGGGGGCACGGGGACCAAGACCCAGTACTTC CASSELAGGTGTKTQYF
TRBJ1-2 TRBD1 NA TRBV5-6 TGTGCCAGCAGCTTGGGGATACAGGGGGCTTATGGCTACACCTTC CASSLGIQGAYGYTF
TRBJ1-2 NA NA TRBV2 TGTGCCAGTCGTGCGGGGGCTAAGGAGGGCTACACCTTC CASRAGAKEGYTF
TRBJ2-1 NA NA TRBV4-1 TGCGCCAGCAGCCAAGAGGGTAACGGGTTGGTAGCGGCCTACAATGAGCAGTTCTTC CASSQEGNGLVAAYNEQFF
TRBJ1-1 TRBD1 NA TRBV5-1 TGCGCCAGCAGCGGTGGACAGGGGTCTCACTTGAACACTGAAGCTTTCTTT CASSGGQGSHLNTEAFF
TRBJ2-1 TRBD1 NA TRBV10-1 TGCGCCAGCAGTGAGGACAGGGGCCATAGCTCCTACAATGAGCAGTTCTTC CASSEDRGHSSYNEQFF
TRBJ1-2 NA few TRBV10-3 TGTGCCATCAGTGAAAACAGGGTTATCATAGATGGCTACACCTTC CAISENRVIIDGYTF
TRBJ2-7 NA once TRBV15 TGTGCCACCAGCAGAGGCCCCGGGCGGGGCAGCTCCTACGAGCAGTACTTC CATSRGPGRGSSYEQYF
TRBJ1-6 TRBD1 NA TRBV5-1 TGCGCCAGCAGCTACACCGGGACAGGGCGTTCACCCCTCCACTTT CASSYTGTGRSPLHF
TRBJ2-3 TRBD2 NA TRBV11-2 TGTGCCAGCAGCCGACAAGCGGGGGGGGATACGCAGTATTTT CASSRQAGGDTQYF
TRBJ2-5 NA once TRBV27 TGTGCCAGCAGTTTGGGGAGGACCGCGTACCAAGAGACCCAGTACTTC CASSLGRTAYQETQYF
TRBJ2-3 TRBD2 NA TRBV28 TGTGCCAGCAGTTTAATGCGGGGGGACACAGATACGCAGTATTTT CASSLMRGDTDTQYF
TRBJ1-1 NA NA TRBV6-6 TGTGCCAGCAGTTCCCCAGGGAGGGGGGACACTGAAGCTTTCTTT CASSSPGRGDTEAFF
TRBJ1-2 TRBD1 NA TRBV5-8 TGTGCCAGCAGCTTAGGACAGGGTGGCTTTTCGGACTATGGCTACACCTTC CASSLGQGGFSDYGYTF
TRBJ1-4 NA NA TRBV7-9 TGTGCCAGCAGCTTTAGCGCAAAACTGTTTTTT CASSFSAKLFF
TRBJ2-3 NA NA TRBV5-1 TGCGCCAGCAGCTTGCCGACAGATACGCAGTATTTT CASSLPTDTQYF
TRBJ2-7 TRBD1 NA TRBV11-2 TGTGCCAGCAGCCCCGACAGGGACAATGGGCAGTACTTC CASSPDRDNGQYF
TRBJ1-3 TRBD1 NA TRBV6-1 TGTGCCAGCGGGGGGACAGGGGTTGGAAACACCATATATTTT CASGGTGVGNTIYF
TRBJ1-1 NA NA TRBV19 TGTGCCAGTAGCGGAGCCACAGGGACGTCCGAAGCTTTCTTT CASSGATGTSEAFF
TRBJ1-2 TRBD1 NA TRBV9 TGTGCCAGCAGGGCCGGGGACAGGCTAATAAGGGGCTACACCTTC CASRAGDRLIRGYTF
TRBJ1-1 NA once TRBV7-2 TGTGCCAGCAGCTTGGGGCCGACAGGTACTGAAGCTTTCTTT CASSLGPTGTEAFF
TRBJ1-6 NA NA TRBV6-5 TGTGCCAGCAGTAAACAGGGCAGAGATAATTCACCCCTCCACTTT CASSKQGRDNSPLHF
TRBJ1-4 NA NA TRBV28 TGTGCCAGCAGTGAGATTCGGGGTTCGAGAGGTGAAAAACTGTTTTTT CASSEIRGSRGEKLFF
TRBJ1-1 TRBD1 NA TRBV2 TGTGCCAGCAGTAACAGGGGGGCGGACACTGAAGCTTTCTTT CASSNRGADTEAFF
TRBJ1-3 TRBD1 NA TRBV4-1 TGCGCCAGCAGACGGGACAGAGCGTCTGGAAACACCATATATTTT CASRRDRASGNTIYF
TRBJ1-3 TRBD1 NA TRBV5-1 TGCGCCAGCAGCTTGGACCTCCGACAGGGGGCTTCTGGAAACACCATATATTTT CASSLDLRQGASGNTIYF
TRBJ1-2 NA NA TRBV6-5 TGTGCCAGCAGTTATACCAGGGAATCGGCCTATGGCTACACCTTC CASSYTRESAYGYTF
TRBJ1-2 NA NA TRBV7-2 TGTGCCAGCAGCCATGTCGGTGGTAACTATGGCTACACCTTC CASSHVGGNYGYTF
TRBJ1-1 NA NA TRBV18 TGTGCCAGCTCATATCAGTCAGGCTTTTCTGAAGCTTTCTTT CASSYQSGFSEAFF
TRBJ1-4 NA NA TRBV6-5 TGTGCCAGCAGTTACTCGGCAGTCCAGGAAAAACTGTTTTTT CASSYSAVQEKLFF